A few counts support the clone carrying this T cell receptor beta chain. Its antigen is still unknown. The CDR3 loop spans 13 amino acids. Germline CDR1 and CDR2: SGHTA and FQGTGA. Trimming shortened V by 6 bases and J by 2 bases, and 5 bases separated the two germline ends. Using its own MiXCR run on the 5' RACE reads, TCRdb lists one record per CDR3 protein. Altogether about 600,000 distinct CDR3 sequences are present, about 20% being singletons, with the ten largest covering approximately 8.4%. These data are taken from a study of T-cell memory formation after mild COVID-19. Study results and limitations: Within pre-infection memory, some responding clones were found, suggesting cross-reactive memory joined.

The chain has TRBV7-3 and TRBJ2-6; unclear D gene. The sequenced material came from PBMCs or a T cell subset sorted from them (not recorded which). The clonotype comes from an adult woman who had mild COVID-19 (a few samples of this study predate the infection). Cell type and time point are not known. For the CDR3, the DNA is TGTGCCAGCAGTCCAGCTGGGGCCAACGTCCTGACTTTC. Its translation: CASSPAGANVLTF.